These 7 T cell receptor beta chains share one sample of origin, sequenced in a study of control samples from healthy donors and cancer patients. Clones were read by immunoSEQ multiplex PCR, and TCRdb kept only the in-frame ones, dropping some. The data show 80,000 to 100,000 clones, about four fifths seen once. The sequenced sample was blood. Every receptor here comes from a woman in her 30s in good health.

This rearrangement joins TRBV5-6 to TRBJ2-3; D remains unclear. The CDR3 covers 13 residues. V was cut by 4 bases and J by 0 bases, with 6 bases left in between. Per germline, CDR1 SGHDT and CDR2 YYEEEE. The CDR3 here is CASSRTSTDTQYF. CDR3 DNA: TGTGCCAGCAGCAGAACTAGCACAGATACGCAGTATTTT. The full variable domain, its missing parts supplied by reference TRBV5-6 and TRBJ2-3, is DAGVTQSPTHLIKTRGQQVTLRCSPKSGHDTVSWYQQALGQGPQFIFQYYEEEERQRGNFPDRFSGHQFPNYSSELNVNALLLGDSALYLCASSRTSTDTQYFGPGTRLTVL.

The chain uses TRBV6-1 and TRBJ1-1, with TRBD1 identical over 8 bases. CDR1 and CDR2 (germline): MNHNS, SASEGT. CDR3 length: 17 amino acids. V was clipped by 1 base and J by 5 bases; unmatched bases: 12. The CDR3 DNA follows: TGTGCCAGCAGTGAAGGGAGGTCAGGGGGCTTATCTACTGAAGCTTTCTTT. Amino acids: CASSEGRSGGLSTEAFF.

The V gene is TRBV11-2, the J gene TRBJ2-1, with 9 bases that match TRBD1. This CDR3 has 16 residues. With 1 base clipped from V and 5 bases from J, the junction kept 6 bases outside the gene matches. CDR1 is SGHAT, CDR2 FQNNGV, per germline. The DNA for the CDR3 is TGTGCCAGCAGCTTAGGCTCGGGACAGGGAAACAATGAGCAGTTCTTC. Translation: CASSLGSGQGNNEQFF.

The chain joins TRBV19 to TRBJ1-2; D is unclear. Trimming left V 1 base short and J 8 bases short, with 14 bases between. This CDR3 comprises 14 residues. Germline loops: CDR1 LNHDA, CDR2 SQIVND (reference sequence). CDR3 sequence: CASSIAPGLYGYTF. Written as DNA, the CDR3 is TGTGCCAGTAGTATAGCGCCAGGACTCTACGGCTACACCTTC.

The rearrangement uses TRBV11-3 and TRBJ2-2; D is perhaps TRBD1 or TRBD2 (6 bases each). The germline CDR1 and CDR2 sequences are SGHNT and YENEEA. The length of the CDR3 is 15 residues. V was clipped by 10 bases and J by 2 bases, with 17 bases between them. This chain's CDR3 is CAISNGGRNTGELFF. CDR3 DNA: TGTGCCATCTCAAACGGGGGCAGAAACACCGGGGAGCTGTTTTTT.

V is TRBV21-1 and J is TRBJ1-1; the table's TRBD1 call for D was not verified on the DNA. TRBV21-1 is noted as a pseudogene. The CDR3 consists of 13 residues. The CDR3 protein is CASSPRGNTEAFF. For the CDR3, the DNA is TGTGCCAGCAGCCCCAGGGGAAACACTGAAGCTTTCTTT.

V is TRBV12-3 or TRBV12-4 and J is TRBJ2-3; possible D gene TRBD2, 7 bases. The CDR3 length is 12 residues. Trimming removed 5 bases at V and 11 bases at J, with 14 bases between. CDR3 amino acids: CASSPGGRVQYF. The CDR3, as DNA: TGTGCCAGCAGTCCGGGGGGCCGGGTGCAGTATTTT.